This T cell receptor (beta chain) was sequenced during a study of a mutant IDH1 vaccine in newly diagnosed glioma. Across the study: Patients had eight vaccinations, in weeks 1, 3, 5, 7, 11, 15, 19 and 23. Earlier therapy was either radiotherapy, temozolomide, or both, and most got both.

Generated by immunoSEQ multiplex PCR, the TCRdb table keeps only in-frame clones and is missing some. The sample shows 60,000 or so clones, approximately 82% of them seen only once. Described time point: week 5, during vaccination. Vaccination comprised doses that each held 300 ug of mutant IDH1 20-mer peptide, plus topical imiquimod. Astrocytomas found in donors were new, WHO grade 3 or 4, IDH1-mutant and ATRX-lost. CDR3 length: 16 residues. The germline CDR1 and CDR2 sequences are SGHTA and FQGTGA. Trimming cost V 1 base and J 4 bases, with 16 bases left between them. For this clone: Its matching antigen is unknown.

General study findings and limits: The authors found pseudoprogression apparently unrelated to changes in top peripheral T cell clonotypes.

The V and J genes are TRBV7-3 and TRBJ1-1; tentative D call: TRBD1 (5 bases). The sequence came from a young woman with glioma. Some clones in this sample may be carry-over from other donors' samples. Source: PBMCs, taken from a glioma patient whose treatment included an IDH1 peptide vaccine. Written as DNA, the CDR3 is TGTGCCAGCAGCTTAAGGGGGGAACCGGGAGTCACTGAAGCTTTCTTT. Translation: CASSLRGEPGVTEAFF.